The T cell receptor beta chain under discussion was sequenced for a study of blood T cell repertoires in COVID-19. In the study overall: Acute-phase and convalescent COVID-19 samples originated in the United States, Italy and Spain. T cells, B-cell-depleted T cells, or PBMCs supplied cDNA or gDNA.

Per the germline V gene, CDR1 is SGHNT and CDR2 is YENEEA. V was clipped by 6 bases and J by 7 bases, with 18 bases between them. This CDR3 region has 14 residues. This clone was seen a single time. Authors' analysis steps: Researchers report that nucleated cell counts were estimated from reference gene primer amplification. TCRdb's table, derived via immunoSEQ multiplex PCR, lists solely in-frame clones and lacks some. V, J and clone size were drawn from that table, and D and trimming were deduced from the DNA. The sample contains 100,000 to 150,000 clones, 60% to 80% of which appear only once. The sequencing sample was made of peripheral blood. This chain connects TRBV11-3 to TRBJ2-5, with D possibly TRBD2 on 5 matching bases. This sequence originates from a man in his sixties with acute or convalescent COVID-19. CDR3 nucleotide sequence: TGTGCCAGCAGTTCCGACGGGGTAAAAGCGACCCAGTACTTC. It translates to CASSSDGVKATQYF.